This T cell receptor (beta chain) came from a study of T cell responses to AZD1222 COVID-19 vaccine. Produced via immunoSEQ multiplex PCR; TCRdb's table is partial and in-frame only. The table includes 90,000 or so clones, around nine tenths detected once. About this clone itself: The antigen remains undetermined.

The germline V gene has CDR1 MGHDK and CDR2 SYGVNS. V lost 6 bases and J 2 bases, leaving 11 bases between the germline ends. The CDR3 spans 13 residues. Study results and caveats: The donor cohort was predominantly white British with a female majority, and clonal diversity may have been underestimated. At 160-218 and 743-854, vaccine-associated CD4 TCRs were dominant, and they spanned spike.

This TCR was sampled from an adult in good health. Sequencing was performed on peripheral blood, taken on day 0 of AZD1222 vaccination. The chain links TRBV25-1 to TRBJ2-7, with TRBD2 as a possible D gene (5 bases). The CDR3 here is CASRDRGTYEQYF. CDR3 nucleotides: TGTGCCAGCAGAGACCGGGGAACCTACGAGCAGTACTTC.